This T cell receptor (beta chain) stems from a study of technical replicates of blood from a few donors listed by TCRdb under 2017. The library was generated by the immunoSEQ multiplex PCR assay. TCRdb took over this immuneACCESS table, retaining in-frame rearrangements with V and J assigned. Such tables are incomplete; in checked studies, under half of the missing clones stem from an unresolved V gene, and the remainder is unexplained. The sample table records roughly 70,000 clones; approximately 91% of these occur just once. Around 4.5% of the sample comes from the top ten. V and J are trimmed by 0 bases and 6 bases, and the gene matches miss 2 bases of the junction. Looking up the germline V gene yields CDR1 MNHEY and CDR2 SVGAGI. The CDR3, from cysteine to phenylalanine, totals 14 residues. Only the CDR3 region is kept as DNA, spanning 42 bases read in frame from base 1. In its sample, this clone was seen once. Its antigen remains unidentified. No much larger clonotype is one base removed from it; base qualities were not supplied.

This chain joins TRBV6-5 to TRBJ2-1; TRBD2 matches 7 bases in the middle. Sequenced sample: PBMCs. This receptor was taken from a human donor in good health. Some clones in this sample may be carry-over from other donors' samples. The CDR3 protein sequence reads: CASSYSTSRNEQFF. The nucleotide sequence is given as TGTGCCAGCAGTTACTCGACTAGCCGCAATGAGCAGTTCTTC.